These 25 T cell receptor beta chains originate from one sample sequenced in a study of PD-1 blockade in classical Hodgkin lymphoma. The method was immunoSEQ multiplex PCR; TCRdb's version includes in-frame clones alone and lacks a portion of them. Here the sample spans 64,000 or so clones, around 90% being singletons. This sample's time point: cycle 4 day 1 (C4D1), after 6 weeks of nivolumab. Each patient experienced a relapse that followed autologous stem cell transplantation, and brentuximab vedotin exposure varied. The sequenced sample was peripheral blood mononuclear cells (PBMCs), obtained before the fourth cycle of nivolumab. These receptors all come from a human donor with classical Hodgkin lymphoma.

The chain uses TRBV25-1 and TRBJ2-2; D is unclear. V was clipped by 1 base and J by 3 bases, with 3 bases between them. The CDR3 is 13 residues long. Germline CDR1 reads MGHDK; CDR2 reads SYGVNS. The CDR3 DNA sequence: TGTGCCAGCAGTGAATTGTACACCGGGGAGCTGTTTTTT. Translation gives CASSELYTGELFF.

The chain combines TRBV12-5 with TRBJ2-5; the match to TRBD2 covers 8 bases. Germline V CDR1 and CDR2: LGHNT, FRNRAP. CDR3 length: 12 residues. The V gene end was trimmed by 9 bases and the J gene end by 5 bases; junction bases not matched to a gene: 5. The CDR3, as DNA: TGTGCTAGCGGGGGGGAAAGCGAGACCCAGTACTTC. Residues: CASGGESETQYF.

The genes are TRBV7-2 and TRBJ1-1; no clear D gene. Trimming shortened V by 1 base and J by 3 bases, and 9 bases separated the two germline ends. The length of the CDR3 is 14 residues. Germline lookup yields CDR1 SGHTA and CDR2 FQGNSA. The CDR3 loop is CASSLVGSHTEAFF. The CDR3, as DNA: TGTGCCAGCAGCTTAGTAGGGTCACACACTGAAGCTTTCTTT. The whole variable domain, filled in from reference TRBV7-2 and TRBJ1-1, reads GAGVSQSPSNKVTEKGKDVELRCDPISGHTALYWYRQSLGQGLEFLIYFQGNSAPDKSGLPSDRFSAERTGGSVSTLTIQRTQQEDSAVYLCASSLVGSHTEAFFGQGTRLTVV.

The V and J genes are TRBV7-9 and TRBJ2-7; TRBD2 matches 8 bases. The CDR3 is 18 residues long. The junction had 17 bases not matched to a gene; V was cut back by 4 bases and J by 3 bases. Germline loops: CDR1 SEHNR, CDR2 FQNEAQ (reference sequence). Written as DNA, the CDR3 is TGTGCCAGCAGCTCTCCGGGACTAGTTGGGGAGTCCCTCTACGAGCAGTACTTC. Translating it yields CASSSPGLVGESLYEQYF.

The V call is TRBV27, the J call TRBJ1-3; maybe TRBD1 (6 bases). The V end was cut by 6 bases, the J end by 2 bases, with 23 bases between. Germline CDR1 reads MNHEY; CDR2 reads SMNVEV (reference sequence). The CDR3 is 18 residues long. The CDR3 bases are TGTGCCAGCAGGGCCACAGGGTTATTCTTTAGCCCTGGAAACACCATATATTTT. It specifies CASRATGLFFSPGNTIYF.

The genes are TRBV6-6 and TRBJ1-3, with D maybe TRBD1 (5 bases). Trimming removed 4 bases at V and 0 bases at J, with 10 bases between. Germline CDR1 and CDR2: MNHNY and SVGAGI (reference sequence). The CDR3 runs 15 residues. The CDR3 sequence: CASSLGDSSGNTIYF. The CDR3 bases are TGTGCCAGCAGTTTAGGCGACAGCTCTGGAAACACCATATATTTT.

This chain joins TRBV7-9 and TRBJ2-7; 9 bases are a match to TRBD2. Trimming at V came to 0 bases and at J to 3 bases, leaving 0 bases not matched to a gene. CDR3 length equals 14 residues. Germline V gene sequence: CDR1 SEHNR, CDR2 FQNEAQ (reference sequence). CDR3 protein: CASSLARGGYEQYF. CDR3 DNA: TGTGCCAGCAGCTTAGCGCGGGGGGGCTACGAGCAGTACTTC.

The V gene is TRBV7-2, the J gene TRBJ2-3; D is ambiguous. Trimming stripped 7 bases from V and 2 bases from J, with 13 bases between. CDR1 and CDR2 from the germline V gene are SGHTA and FQGNSA. The CDR3 is made up of 14 amino acids. As DNA, the CDR3 is TGTGCCAGCAACCCGCAGGATTCCACAGATACGCAGTATTTT. Encoded protein: CASNPQDSTDTQYF.

This sequence joins TRBV5-5 and TRBJ1-2, with 7 bases matching TRBD1. Germline loops: CDR1 SGHKS, CDR2 YYEKEE (reference sequence). The V segment lost 0 bases and the J segment 7 bases; nucleotides outside the gene matches: 9. CDR3 length: 15 amino acids. The CDR3 sequence is CASSLAGGLSFGYTF. CDR3 coding DNA: TGTGCCAGCAGCTTGGCAGGGGGTTTATCGTTTGGCTACACCTTC.

This chain connects TRBV10-2 to TRBJ1-1; D uncertain. The CDR3 has 13 residues. Trimming cost V 3 bases and J 1 base, with 6 bases left between them. Germline V gene sequence: CDR1 WSHSY, CDR2 SAAADI. CDR3 coding DNA: TGCGCCAGCAGTGATAACAAGAACACTGAAGCTTTCTTT. Amino acids: CASSDNKNTEAFF.

The V call is TRBV27, the J call TRBJ2-6, with D possibly TRBD1 on 5 matching bases. The CDR3 has 14 amino acids. V shed 8 bases and J shed 2 bases, with 10 bases lying between them. The germline V gene has CDR1 MNHEY and CDR2 SMNVEV (reference sequence). The chain's CDR3 is CASGAGAGANVLTF. In DNA form, the CDR3 reads TGTGCCAGCGGGGCTGGAGCTGGGGCCAACGTCCTGACTTTC.

This clone was picked up one time. V usage is TRBV5-1 and J usage is TRBJ2-3, with D possibly TRBD2 on 5 matching bases. This CDR3 region has 16 residues. Deletions cut 0 bases from V and 4 bases from J, with 15 bases between. Germline V gives CDR1 SGHRS, CDR2 YFSETQ. The chain's CDR3 is CASSLAERVLADTQYF. The CDR3 DNA follows: TGCGCCAGCAGCTTGGCCGAGAGGGTTTTGGCAGATACGCAGTATTTT.

The chain couples TRBV9 to TRBJ2-5; D is unclear. Germline CDR1 reads SGDLS; CDR2 reads YYNGEE. The CDR3 sequence is 16 residues long. V was clipped by 0 bases and J by 4 bases, with 16 bases between them. CDR3 sequence reads: CASSVGVDPTPETQYF. The CDR3 DNA reads as TGTGCCAGCAGCGTAGGGGTGGATCCAACTCCAGAGACCCAGTACTTC. The variable domain in full, completed from reference TRBV9 and TRBJ2-5, reads DSGVTQTPKHLITATGQRVTLRCSPRSGDLSVYWYQQSLDQGLQFLIQYYNGEERAKGNILERFSAQQFPDLHSELNLSSLELGDSALYFCASSVGVDPTPETQYFGPGTRLLVL.

The chain uses TRBV7-9 and TRBJ2-3; 7 bases agree with TRBD1. From germline, CDR1 is SEHNR and CDR2 FQNEAQ (reference sequence). The J segment lost 3 bases and the V segment lost 5 bases, leaving 14 bases of the junction unmatched. CDR3 size: 17 residues. CDR3 DNA sequence: TGTGCCAGCAGCCATCCTCACGACAGGGTTAGAACAGATACGCAGTATTTT. Amino acid sequence: CASSHPHDRVRTDTQYF. The entire variable domain, with the rest obtained from reference TRBV7-9 and TRBJ2-3, is as follows: DTGVSQNPRHKITKRGQNVTFRCDPISEHNRLYWYRQTLGQGPEFLTYFQNEAQLEKSRLLSDRFSAERPKGSFSTLEIQRTEQGDSAMYLCASSHPHDRVRTDTQYFGPGTRLTVL.

In this sample, this clone turned up once. The chain couples TRBV25-1 to TRBJ1-2; D not certain. Germline CDR1 MGHDK, CDR2 SYGVNS. The V end lost 8 bases, the J end lost 4 bases, and 14 bases lay between the germline ends. The CDR3 extends over 13 amino acids. Here the CDR3 DNA reads TGTGCCAGCCCTCACTTGGAGGGCTATGGCTACACCTTC. Amino acids: CASPHLEGYGYTF.

The J gene is TRBJ1-2, the V gene TRBV30, with D hard to call. Germline CDR1 GTSNPN, CDR2 SVGIG (reference sequence). V lost 0 bases to trimming and J lost 3 bases, with 5 bases between them. The CDR3 consists of 12 residues. The CDR3 here is CAWSVTDYGYTF. The CDR3 bases are TGTGCCTGGAGTGTAACGGACTATGGCTACACCTTC.

This chain uses TRBV2 with TRBJ2-5; possible D gene TRBD2, 6 bases. The CDR3 sequence is 15 residues long. V was cut by 3 bases and J by 5 bases, with 16 bases left in between. Germline lookup yields CDR1 SNHLY and CDR2 FYNNEI. The CDR3 spells CASSDLAGLGETQYF. CDR3 nucleotide sequence: TGTGCCAGCAGTGATTTGGCGGGATTGGGGGAGACCCAGTACTTC.

This rearrangement joins TRBV5-5 to TRBJ1-3; D not certain. Trimming stripped 4 bases from V and 1 base from J, with 15 bases between. Per the germline V gene, CDR1 is SGHKS and CDR2 is YYEKEE (reference sequence). This CDR3 spans 16 amino acids. The CDR3 DNA reads as TGTGCCAGCAGCGGGGTGAGGGCTCTATCTGGAAACACCATATATTTT. Its translation: CASSGVRALSGNTIYF.

This chain links TRBV30 with TRBJ1-3, with D uncertain. Per the germline V gene, CDR1 is GTSNPN and CDR2 is SVGIG (reference sequence). The V gene lost 0 bases and the J gene lost 0 bases, with 21 bases spanning the gap. The CDR3 extends over 19 amino acids. The CDR3 DNA sequence: TGTGCCTGGAGTGTACTTTGGAGTAGGGTAGAAAGCTCTGGAAACACCATATATTTT. It is translated as CAWSVLWSRVESSGNTIYF.

The chain couples TRBV30 to TRBJ2-6; unclear D gene. The CDR3 consists of 20 residues. V was clipped by 0 bases and J by 2 bases, with 23 bases between them. Germline assignment: CDR1 GTSNPN and CDR2 SVGIG (reference sequence). This CDR3 reads CAWSVNRVFGSETGANVLTF. The CDR3 bases are TGTGCCTGGAGTGTAAATAGGGTATTTGGGTCGGAAACTGGGGCCAACGTCCTGACTTTC.

The V gene is TRBV5-6, the J gene TRBJ2-3; D is uncertain. Germline CDR1 SGHDT, CDR2 YYEEEE. This CDR3 is built from 11 residues. Trimming pared 4 bases from V and 4 bases from J, leaving 4 bases between. CDR3 bases: TGTGCCAGCAGCAGATCAGATACGCAGTATTTT. Its translation: CASSRSDTQYF.

V usage is TRBV7-9 and J usage is TRBJ1-2; no reliable D call. The CDR3 consists of 13 residues. Germline CDR1 is SEHNR and CDR2 is FQNEAQ (reference sequence). Trimming pared 2 bases from V and 8 bases from J, leaving 12 bases between. The CDR3 loop reads CASSLKSPDGYTF. The DNA of the CDR3 is TGTGCCAGCAGCTTAAAATCCCCGGACGGCTACACCTTC.

The chain uses TRBV5-4 and TRBJ2-2; possible D gene TRBD2, 6 bases. CDR1 SGHNT and CDR2 YYREEE come from the germline V gene (reference sequence). The ends were cut back, 1 base at V and 6 bases at J, with 10 bases in the middle. The CDR3 covers 14 residues. CDR3 DNA: TGTGCCAGCAGCTTGAGAGCGGGCCCCGGGGAGCTGTTTTTT. Its translation is CASSLRAGPGELFF.

The chain links TRBV19 to TRBJ1-3; 7 nucleotides align to TRBD1. Germline-derived CDR1 and CDR2 are LNHDA and SQIVND (reference sequence). The CDR3 runs to 16 residues. J lost 3 bases, V lost 5 bases, and 10 bases had no gene match. CDR3 residues: CASSPGVGGVGNTIYF. DNA of the CDR3: TGTGCCAGTAGTCCGGGCGTAGGGGGCGTTGGAAACACCATATATTTT.

The V and J genes are TRBV7-2 and TRBJ1-1, with 8 bases matching TRBD1. V was pared by 5 bases and J by 3 bases, with 8 bases of the junction left unmatched. Per germline, CDR1 SGHTA and CDR2 FQGNSA. The CDR3 is made up of 15 amino acids. DNA of the CDR3: TGTGCCAGCAGCCGACAGGGGATGGAGGACACTGAAGCTTTCTTT. As protein: CASSRQGMEDTEAFF.